This T cell receptor (beta chain) originates from a study of T-cell memory formation after mild COVID-19. The study's findings and limits: Whereas later expanders leaned CD4+, clones contracting day 15 to 85 showed a balanced CD4/CD8 makeup. What remained unconfirmed was the SARS-CoV-2 specificity of second-wave clones peaking on day 37.

5'RACE with constant-segment primers built TCRalpha and TCRbeta cDNA libraries with UMIs. TCRdb reprocessed the 5' RACE reads via MiXCR and lists one record per CDR3 protein. The table has some 300,000 distinct CDR3 sequences, 20% to 25% seen once. Points on this clonotype: What it binds is unknown.

Trimming took off 6 bases at V and 0 bases at J, with 7 bases between the two ends. CDR1 and CDR2 (germline): SGHRS, YFSETQ. This CDR3 contains 14 residues. This chain links TRBV5-1 with TRBJ1-6; no clear D. This sequence originates from a young man who had mild COVID-19 (a few samples of this study predate the infection). Cell type and time point are not known. The sequenced sample consisted of PBMCs or a T cell subset sorted from them (not recorded which). The CDR3 is CASNEGSYNSPLHF. CDR3 bases: TGCGCCAGCAATGAGGGCTCCTATAATTCACCCCTCCACTTT.